Presented here are 4 T cell receptor beta chains from one specimen sequenced in a study of blood T cell repertoires in COVID-19. The method was immunoSEQ multiplex PCR; TCRdb's version includes in-frame clones alone and lacks a portion of them. The table lists 53,000 or so clones, around nine tenths of them singletons. Specimen: peripheral blood. These receptors were collected from a human donor in a cohort sampled during active COVID-19.

The V call is TRBV6-5, the J call TRBJ2-3; D not resolved. This CDR3 comprises 11 residues. Trimming removed 10 bases from V and 5 bases from J, with 10 bases in between. Germline V gene lookup returns CDR1 MNHEY and CDR2 SVGAGI. The CDR3 is CAIHSGDTQYF. The CDR3, as DNA: TGTGCCATCCATTCGGGAGATACGCAGTATTTT.

The chain employs TRBV19 and TRBJ2-2; no definite D call. Germline V CDR1 and CDR2: LNHDA, SQIVND (reference sequence). The CDR3 is 16 amino acids. V was pared by 1 base and J by 4 bases, with 13 bases between. The CDR3 sequence is CASSIAQNPRTGELFF. In nucleotides, the CDR3 is TGTGCCAGTAGTATAGCGCAGAACCCCCGCACCGGGGAGCTGTTTTTT.

The V call is TRBV30, the J call TRBJ2-1; 7 bases are shared with TRBD2. The CDR3 runs 15 residues. Germline V gene data show CDR1 as GTSNPN and CDR2 as SVGIG (reference sequence). J lost 9 bases, V lost 6 bases, and 17 bases had no gene match. The CDR3, as DNA: TGTGCCTGCAGAAACGCGGGGGAGGGATCCGGTGAGCAGTTCTTC. As protein: CACRNAGEGSGEQFF.

The V gene is TRBV6-5, the J gene TRBJ2-1, with D possibly being TRBD1 (6 bases). The germline V and J ends were trimmed by 2 bases and 10 bases, with 15 bases remaining between them. The CDR3 extends over 14 amino acids. Germline loops: CDR1 MNHEY, CDR2 SVGAGI. The CDR3 protein is CASSYDILRGEQFF. Written as DNA, the CDR3 is TGTGCCAGCAGTTACGACATCCTGAGGGGGGAGCAGTTCTTC.